The source of this T cell receptor beta chain is a study of blood T cell repertoires in COVID-19. Here immunoSEQ multiplex PCR was the method, and the copy in TCRdb shows in-frame clones only, minus some. Here the sample spans around 100,000 clones, approximately 86% being singletons. The germline CDR1 and CDR2 sequences are SQVTM and ANQGSEA. V was trimmed by 4 bases and J by 1 base, leaving 11 bases between them. The length of the CDR3 is 13 residues. This receptor was obtained from a human donor in a cohort sampled during active COVID-19. The specimen sequenced was peripheral blood. The chain links TRBV29-1 to TRBJ2-7, with a weak D call TRBD1 (5 bases). The CDR3 sequence is CSVGQGDSYEQYF. The CDR3 DNA sequence: TGCAGCGTTGGTCAGGGCGATTCCTACGAGCAGTACTTC.